The clone carrying this T cell receptor (beta chain) has a count of ten or more. As yet, its antigen is unknown. The data are from a study of T cells in Graves' hyperthyroidism and ophthalmopathy. TCR beta CDR3 regions were amplified from RNA transcripts. The primer set for the first-round RT-PCR of the TCR CDR3 was HTBI. Using its own MiXCR run on the multiplex PCR reads, TCRdb lists one record per CDR3 protein. The data show about 370,000 distinct CDR3 sequences, with approximately 14% seen just once and approximately 19% held by the top ten. Exclusion of patients followed from uncontrolled infection, other autoimmune disease, pregnancy or lactation. Findings and limits, study-wide: Blood also showed most of the thyroid clonotypes that were expanded above 0.001.

Sample: blood. The clonotype comes from a woman aged 60-75 years with Graves' ophthalmopathy.

The CDR3 region has the DNA TGTGCCAGCCGCTTCGGGGTAGGGACAAAGCAAGATACGCAGTATTTT. Encoded protein: CASRFGVGTKQDTQYF. V usage is TRBV2 and J usage is TRBJ2-3; D may be TRBD1 (6 bases). V was clipped by 8 bases and J by 5 bases, with 23 bases between them. The CDR3 loop spans 16 amino acids. In germline, CDR1 is SNHLY, CDR2 FYNNEI.